This T cell receptor (beta chain) was recovered during a study of blood T cell repertoires in COVID-19. Study-wide context: Specimens from acute and convalescent COVID-19 originated in the United States, Italy and Spain. Sources were T cells, B-cell-depleted T cells, or PBMCs; the material itself was cDNA or gDNA.

Original processing methods: Amplification of reference gene primers provided the estimated nucleated cell counts. Sequencing was performed with immunoSEQ multiplex PCR; in TCRdb, only in-frame clones are kept and a portion is missing. The DNA gave D and trimming, while V, J and clone size come from that table. This table has about 160,000 clones, around 92% appearing once. There are 12 residues in the CDR3. V trimming: 7 bases; J trimming: 6 bases; junction bases outside the gene matches: 5. Seattle-derived patients entered the study during active infection and were followed longitudinally. Source material: peripheral blood. The V and J genes are TRBV12-3 or TRBV12-4 and TRBJ2-7, with 8 positions matching TRBD1. The TCR sequence derives from a man younger than 40 with COVID-19, enrolled during active disease. The CDR3 DNA sequence: TGTGCCAGCACCTACGGACAGGGCGAGCAGTACTTC. This sequence encodes CASTYGQGEQYF.